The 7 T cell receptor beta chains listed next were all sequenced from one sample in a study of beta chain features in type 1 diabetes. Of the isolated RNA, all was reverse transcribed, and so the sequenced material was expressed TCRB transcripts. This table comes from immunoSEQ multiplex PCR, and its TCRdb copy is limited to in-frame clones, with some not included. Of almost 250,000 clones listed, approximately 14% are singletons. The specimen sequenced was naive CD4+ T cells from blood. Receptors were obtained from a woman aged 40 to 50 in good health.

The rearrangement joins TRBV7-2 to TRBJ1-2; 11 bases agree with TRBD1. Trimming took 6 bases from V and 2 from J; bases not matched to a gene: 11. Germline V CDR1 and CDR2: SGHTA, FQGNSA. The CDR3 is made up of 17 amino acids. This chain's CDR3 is CASSPGGQGVTNYGYTF. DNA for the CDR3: TGTGCCAGCAGTCCAGGGGGACAGGGGGTGACAAACTATGGCTACACCTTC.

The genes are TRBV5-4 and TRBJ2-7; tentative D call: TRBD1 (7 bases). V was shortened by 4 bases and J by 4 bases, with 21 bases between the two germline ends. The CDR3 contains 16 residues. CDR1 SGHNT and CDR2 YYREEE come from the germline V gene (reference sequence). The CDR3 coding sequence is TGTGCCAGCAGCCCGGGCGGGACAGCGAGTAGATACGAGCAGTACTTC. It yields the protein CASSPGGTASRYEQYF.

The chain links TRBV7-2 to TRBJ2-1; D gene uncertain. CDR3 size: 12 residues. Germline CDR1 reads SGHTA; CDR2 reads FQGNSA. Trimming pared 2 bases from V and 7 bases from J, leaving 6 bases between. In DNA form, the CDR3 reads TGTGCCAGCAGCTTATCCAGGAATGAGCAGTTCTTC. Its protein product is CASSLSRNEQFF.

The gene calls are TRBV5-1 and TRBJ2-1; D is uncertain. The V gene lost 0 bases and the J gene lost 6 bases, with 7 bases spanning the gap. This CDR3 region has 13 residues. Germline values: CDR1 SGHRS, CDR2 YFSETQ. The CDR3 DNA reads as TGCGCCAGCAGCTTGGTTAGCCCCAATGAGCAGTTCTTC. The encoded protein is CASSLVSPNEQFF.

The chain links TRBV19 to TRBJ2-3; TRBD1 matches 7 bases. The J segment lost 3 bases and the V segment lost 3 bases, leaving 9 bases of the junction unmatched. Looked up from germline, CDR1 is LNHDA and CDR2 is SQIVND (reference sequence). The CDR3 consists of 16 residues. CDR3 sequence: CASSIMPGGPTDTQYF. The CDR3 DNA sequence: TGTGCCAGTAGTATTATGCCAGGGGGTCCTACAGATACGCAGTATTTT.

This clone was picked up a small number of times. This CDR3 is CASSPTGGNSPLHF. In DNA form, the CDR3 reads TGTGCCAGCAGCCCGACAGGGGGTAATTCACCCCTCCACTTT. The chain employs TRBV7-9 and TRBJ1-6; TRBD1 agrees at 9 bases. The CDR3 is 14 residues long. J lost 6 bases, V lost 5 bases, and 2 bases had no gene match. CDR1 is SEHNR and CDR2 is FQNEAQ in the germline V gene (reference sequence). Together with reference TRBV7-9 and TRBJ1-6, the CDR3 gives the full variable domain: DTGVSQNPRHKITKRGQNVTFRCDPISEHNRLYWYRQTLGQGPEFLTYFQNEAQLEKSRLLSDRFSAERPKGSFSTLEIQRTEQGDSAMYLCASSPTGGNSPLHFGNGTRLTVT.

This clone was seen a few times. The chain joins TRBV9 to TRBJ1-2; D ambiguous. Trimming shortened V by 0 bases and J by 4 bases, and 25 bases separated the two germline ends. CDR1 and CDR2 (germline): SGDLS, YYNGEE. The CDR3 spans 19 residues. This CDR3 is CASSVVGASVTSSPYGYTF. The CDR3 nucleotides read TGTGCCAGCAGCGTAGTGGGCGCCTCCGTGACCTCTTCGCCCTATGGCTACACCTTC.